This record concerns one T cell receptor (beta chain) sequence. Produced via immunoSEQ multiplex PCR; TCRdb's table is partial and in-frame only. Found here are some 500,000 clones, 85% to 90% of them singletons; the top ten hold approximately 2.5%. V was clipped by 4 bases and J by 1 base; unmatched bases: 5. The CDR3 extends over 17 amino acids. Germline V gene lookup returns CDR1 LNHDA and CDR2 SQIVND (reference sequence). These data come from a study of Ad26.COV2.S vaccination and SARS-CoV-2 variants. Study-wide background: The vaccine Ad26.COV2.S was put into the muscle once, or twice with 56 days between.

Treatment given: around 19 received Ad26.COV2.S at low or high dose, single or two shots; five or six received placebo; per-sample allocation not given. Collection of the samples took place on day 63 after the first injection of vaccine or placebo. Wuhan-strain SARS-CoV-2 spike was expressed by the Ad26 vector that made up the vaccine. The TCR comes from a person aged 18-60 years who received the Ad26.COV2.S COVID-19 vaccine or a placebo. The chain joins TRBV19 to TRBJ2-2; 11 bases are shared with TRBD2. This material consisted of peripheral blood, taken in a trial of Ad26.COV2.S vaccine versus placebo. The CDR3 protein is CASSKGLAGGNTGELFF. CDR3 DNA: TGTGCCAGTAGTAAGGGGCTAGCGGGAGGGAACACCGGGGAGCTGTTTTTT.